The 2 T cell receptor beta chains below come from one sample, sequenced in a study of graft-versus-host responses after intestinal transplantation. No antigen is known for these receptors. This table comes from immunoSEQ multiplex PCR, and its TCRdb copy is limited to in-frame clones, with some not included. The sample holds 98,000 or so clones; roughly 87% are singletons and the top ten take 0.9%. Specimen: unstimulated CD4+ T cells sorted from spleen or lymph node cells, collected before intestinal transplant. Receptors originate from a human donor who received an intestinal transplant.

The CDR3 protein is CASSENQGAREKLFF. CDR3 sequence (DNA): TGTGCCAGCAGTGAAAACCAGGGGGCGCGAGAAAAACTGTTTTTT. The chain employs TRBV2 and TRBJ1-4; the match to TRBD1 covers 8 bases. J gave up 8 bases and V 2 bases, and 7 bases lay outside the gene matches. The CDR3 has 15 residues. Per germline, CDR1 SNHLY and CDR2 FYNNEI.

The chain links TRBV29-1 to TRBJ2-2, with unresolved D. With 6 bases removed from V and 7 bases from J, the gap between germline ends came to 15 bases. This CDR3 has 13 amino acids. Germline V gene sequence: CDR1 SQVTM, CDR2 ANQGSEA. The CDR3 is CSVRITGSGELFF. CDR3 DNA: TGCAGCGTCCGCATAACGGGCAGCGGGGAGCTGTTTTTT.